This T cell receptor beta chain emerged from a study of graft-versus-host responses after intestinal transplantation. V shed 6 bases and J shed 2 bases, with 14 bases lying between them. This CDR3 region has 15 residues. Germline V gene lookup returns CDR1 SEHNR and CDR2 FQNEAQ (reference sequence). In the case of this clone: Its antigen is currently unknown.

The data were produced by immunoSEQ multiplex PCR, yet TCRdb's version contains in-frame clones alone and is incomplete. The sample records fewer than 95,000 clones, 85% to 95% being singletons. The V call is TRBV7-9, the J call TRBJ1-3, with a tentative D call TRBD1 (6 bases). The specimen was unstimulated CD8+ T cells sorted from spleen or lymph node cells, collected before intestinal transplant. The clonotype comes from a human donor who received an intestinal transplant. CDR3 amino acids: CASRTTGAAGNTIYF. Written as DNA, the CDR3 is TGTGCCAGCAGGACGACAGGAGCGGCTGGAAACACCATATATTTT.